This is a list of T cell receptor beta chains from one sample in a study of regulatory T cells in long-lasting Graves disease. TCRdb recomputed calls from the multiplex PCR reads with MiXCR, one row per CDR3 protein. Altogether a few hundred thousand distinct CDR3 sequences are present, roughly a fifth being singletons, with the ten largest covering approximately 14%. This sample comprised peripheral blood mononuclear cells (PBMCs), obtained at new diagnosis, from a patient treated with antithyroid drugs. Every receptor here comes from a female donor with Graves disease. CDR3s include the opening cysteine and the closing phenylalanine or tryptophan. D genes are given only for firm matches. Size values are once, few and many counts, or a class for expanded clones, and some rows have none.

size	D	V	J	DNA	CDR3
many	-	TRBV11-3	TRBJ2-5	TGTGCCAGCAGCTTGTACCAGGGGCAAGAGACCCAGTACTTC	CASSLYQGQETQYF
-	TRBD2	TRBV6-2/TRBV6-3	TRBJ2-2	TGTGCCAGCAGCAAACTAGCGGGAGGTACCGGGGAGCTGTTTTTT	CASSKLAGGTGELFF
-	-	TRBV19	TRBJ1-2	TGTGCCAGTTCCCCCGGGACATTCGCGGAGGGCTACACCTTC	CASSPGTFAEGYTF
few	-	TRBV6-1	TRBJ2-7	TGTGCCAGCAGACTCGATCCCTATACCTACGAGCAGTACTTC	CASRLDPYTYEQYF
few	-	TRBV16	TRBJ1-2	TGTGCCAGCAGCCAATTCTATGGCTACACCTTC	CASSQFYGYTF
-	TRBD2	TRBV20-1	TRBJ2-1	TGCAGTGCTAGATTGGCTAGCGGGGACCCTTCCTACAATGAGCAGTTCTTC	CSARLASGDPSYNEQFF
few	TRBD1	TRBV19	TRBJ1-5	TGTGCCAGTACCCCCCTGAGGGACAGGGCTTATAGCAATCAGCCCCAGCATTTT	CASTPLRDRAYSNQPQHF
many	-	TRBV6-2/TRBV6-3	TRBJ1-6	TGTGCCAGCAGTTACGCCTCATTTTATAATTCACCCCTCCACTTT	CASSYASFYNSPLHF
many	-	TRBV7-8	TRBJ2-7	TGTGCCAGCAGCTTAGCGCGGGCCAGGGGGGGTTCCTACGAGCAGTACTTC	CASSLARARGGSYEQYF
-	TRBD1	TRBV7-2	TRBJ1-1	TGTGCCAGCAGCTCGATGACAGGGGTGAACACTGAAGCTTTCTTT	CASSSMTGVNTEAFF
many	-	TRBV20-1	TRBJ1-5	TGCAGTGCTAGAGGGGGGTCAACAGTTAGCAATCAGCCCCAGCATTTT	CSARGGSTVSNQPQHF
-	-	TRBV19	TRBJ2-1	TGTGCCAGTAGTATATCTCCCTACAATGAGCAGTTCTTC	CASSISPYNEQFF
few	-	TRBV14	TRBJ1-2	TGTGCCAGCAGCCCCTTGCAGGGAGACTATGGCTACACCTTC	CASSPLQGDYGYTF
many	TRBD1	TRBV3-1	TRBJ1-2	TGTGCCAGCAGCCTTGGAACAGGGGAGTATGGCTACACCTTC	CASSLGTGEYGYTF
many	-	TRBV30	TRBJ2-1	TGTGCCTGGAGTGGGAATAGTAGGCTGGGGAGCTCCTACAATGAGCAGTTCTTC	CAWSGNSRLGSSYNEQFF
many	-	TRBV5-1	TRBJ2-7	TGCGCCAGCAGCCCGGCCGGGGACGAGCAGTACTTC	CASSPAGDEQYF
many	TRBD2	TRBV12-3/TRBV12-4	TRBJ2-5	TGTGCCAGCAGTGGGACTAGCTGGGAGACCCAGTACTTC	CASSGTSWETQYF
many	TRBD1	TRBV5-1	TRBJ1-4	TGCGCCAGCAGCTTGGAGGCGGGGACAGAGAATGAAAAACTGTTTTTT	CASSLEAGTENEKLFF
many	-	TRBV14	TRBJ2-1	TGTGCCAGCAGCCAAGATCGCAACAATGAGCAGTTCTTC	CASSQDRNNEQFF
many	-	TRBV4-1	TRBJ2-2	TGCGCCAGCAGCACTACTCGGGAGATGAGCGGGGAGCTGTTTTTT	CASSTTREMSGELFF
-	-	TRBV24-1	TRBJ2-3	TGTGCCACCAGTGATTTGGCCAGCCCAGATACGCAGTATTTT	CATSDLASPDTQYF
many	TRBD2	TRBV6-2/TRBV6-3	TRBJ2-1	TGTGCCAGCAGTTCCCTGACTAGCGGGGGCAACTACAATGAGCAGTTCTTC	CASSSLTSGGNYNEQFF
many	-	TRBV4-1	TRBJ2-1	TGCGCCAGCAGCCAAGAAGTAGGACGAGACAGGTTCGAGTTCTTC	CASSQEVGRDRFEFF